This T cell receptor (beta chain) emerged from a study of cytomegalovirus exposure and HLA in healthy donors. CDR1 and CDR2 from the germline V gene are SGHTA and FQGNSA. The CDR3 covers 14 residues. The PCR was carried out with 60 Vbeta primers and 13 Jbeta primers. Repertoires were generated with immunoSEQ multiplex PCR, while TCRdb's copy carries only in-frame clones and drops some. The sample consists of about 170,000 clones, roughly 70% of them appearing once. The chain joins TRBV7-2 to TRBJ2-5; D remains unclear. TRBJ2-7 explains the end of the DNA better; the J call may be wrong. Sequencing was done on a sample of PBMCs. The TCR was taken from a woman aged 18-29 years in good health and CMV-seropositive. The CDR3 DNA reads as TGTGCCAGCAGCTTAGGTTTCCCCCCCTACGAGCAGTACTTC. It encodes CASSLGFPPYEQYF.